This entry lists 32 T cell receptor beta chains sequenced from one sample in a study of blood T cell repertoires in COVID-19. Using immunoSEQ multiplex PCR, the repertoire was profiled, and TCRdb retains in-frame clones only, with some absent. The sample includes about 50,000 clones, 75% to 85% seen only once; the top ten take roughly 17%. Sequencing input: peripheral blood. The receptor set was obtained from a man aged 35 to 55 with acute or convalescent COVID-19.

The J gene is TRBJ2-3, the V gene TRBV19; possible D gene TRBD1, 6 bases. The germline gives CDR1 LNHDA, CDR2 SQIVND (reference sequence). Trimming cost V 4 bases and J 4 bases, with 24 bases left between them. CDR3 length equals 18 residues. The CDR3 protein is CASSNRPRGVLTADTQYF. The CDR3 nucleotides are TGTGCCAGTAGTAACAGACCCAGGGGAGTACTTACCGCAGATACGCAGTATTTT.

The chain joins TRBV30 to TRBJ2-7, with 10 bases fitting TRBD2. The CDR3 loop spans 18 amino acids. Germline CDR1 GTSNPN, CDR2 SVGIG (reference sequence). With V trimmed by 4 bases and J by 5 bases, 20 bases remained unmatched. The DNA of the CDR3 is TGTGCCTGGAACCGACTAGGACTAGCGGCCCTGGCGTTCGACGAGCAGTACTTC. It codes for CAWNRLGLAALAFDEQYF.

The V call is TRBV7-2, the J call TRBJ1-2; 8 bases match TRBD1. Germline CDR1 SGHTA, CDR2 FQGNSA. V lost 7 bases to trimming and J lost 7 bases; unmatched junction nucleotides: 11. The CDR3 has 14 residues. CDR3 nucleotide sequence: TGTGCCAGCAATGCATGGACAGGGTCATTTGGCTACACCTTC. Amino acids: CASNAWTGSFGYTF.

The gene calls are TRBV18 and TRBJ1-1; TRBD1 matches at 8 bases. The V segment lost 4 bases and the J segment 1 base; nucleotides outside the gene matches: 11. The CDR3 covers 17 residues. Germline CDR1 reads KGHSH; CDR2 reads LQKENI. CDR3 loop: CASSRRGTGNTNTEAFF. CDR3 coding DNA: TGTGCCAGCTCACGACGAGGGACAGGCAATACGAACACTGAAGCTTTCTTT.

V usage is TRBV6-5 and J usage is TRBJ1-1; unclear D gene. Per the germline V gene, CDR1 is MNHEY and CDR2 is SVGAGI. Trimming removed 2 bases from V and 7 bases from J, with 11 bases in between. This CDR3 is built from 13 residues. CDR3 region: CASSYEGGREAFF. As DNA, the CDR3 is TGTGCCAGCAGTTACGAGGGCGGCCGTGAAGCTTTCTTT.

In its sample, this clone was seen a few times. The chain links TRBV24-1 to TRBJ2-2, with D tentatively TRBD1 (6 bases). Trimming cost V 4 bases and J 3 bases, with 11 bases left between them. The CDR3 covers 15 residues. Germline CDR1 and CDR2: KGHDR and SFDVKD. The CDR3 nucleotides read TGTGCCACCAGTGACTCAGGGGTGCACACCGGGGAGCTGTTTTTT. This gives the protein CATSDSGVHTGELFF.

The chain recombines TRBV11-2 with TRBJ2-7; 7 bases agree with TRBD1. This CDR3 region has 16 residues. Losses at the gene ends were 4 bases for V and 3 bases for J; bases not matched to a gene: 12. Germline V gene lookup returns CDR1 SGHAT and CDR2 FQNNGV. The CDR3 nucleotides read TGTGCCAGCAGCTCACCCGACAGGGTAGTTGTCTACGAGCAGTACTTC. Its translation: CASSSPDRVVVYEQYF. The entire variable domain, with the rest obtained from reference TRBV11-2 and TRBJ2-7, is as follows: EAGVAQSPRYKIIEKRQSVAFWCNPISGHATLYWYQQILGQGPKLLIQFQNNGVVDDSQLPKDRFSAERLKGVDSTLKIQPAKLEDSAVYLCASSSPDRVVVYEQYFGPGTRLTVT.

The chain is built from TRBV6-5 and TRBJ1-6; no clear D gene. The CDR3 is 12 amino acids. V lost 7 bases and J 10 bases, leaving 11 bases between the germline ends. Germline loops: CDR1 MNHEY, CDR2 SVGAGI. CDR3: CASNNKASPLHF. The CDR3 bases are TGTGCCAGCAATAATAAAGCATCACCCCTCCACTTT.

The V gene is TRBV12-3 or TRBV12-4, the J gene TRBJ2-7, with D possibly being TRBD1 (5 bases). CDR3 length equals 12 residues. Between the trimmed V and J ends, which lost 1 base and 7 bases, there was a span of 8 bases. CDR3: CASSLVKGEQYV. For the CDR3, the DNA is TGTGCCAGCAGTTTAGTCAAGGGGGAGCAGTACGTC.

In the case of this clone: The junction and the germline gene differ at one end; a read error may be behind it. J is TRBJ2-5 and V is TRBV6-5, with unresolved D. Germline CDR1 reads MNHEY; CDR2 reads SVGAGI. The CDR3 runs to 14 residues. The CDR3 DNA is TGTGCCTGCAGTTACTCGGGCAGTCAAGAGACCCAGTACTTC. Translating it yields CACSYSGSQETQYF.

The J gene is TRBJ1-2, the V gene TRBV10-3; TRBD1 might be the D (6 bases). The germline CDR1 and CDR2 sequences are ENHRY and SYGVKD. V was cut by 6 bases and J by 4 bases, with 15 bases left in between. The CDR3 extends over 14 amino acids. The CDR3 loop is CAIRTGRVTYGYTF. Here the CDR3 DNA reads TGTGCCATCAGGACAGGTCGGGTTACCTATGGCTACACCTTC.

The chain couples TRBV29-1 to TRBJ1-2; D gene unclear. The CDR3 consists of 11 residues. With 4 bases removed from V and 3 bases from J, the gap between germline ends came to 6 bases. Germline CDR1 SQVTM, CDR2 ANQGSEA. The chain's CDR3 is CSVAQDYGYTF. The CDR3 DNA follows: TGCAGCGTTGCACAAGACTATGGCTACACCTTC. Drawing the rest from reference TRBV29-1 and TRBJ1-2, the complete variable domain is SAVISQKPSRDICQRGTSLTIQCQVDSQVTMMFWYRQQPGQSLTLIATANQGSEATYESGFVIDKFPISRPNLTFSTLTVSNMSPEDSSIYLCSVAQDYGYTFGSGTRLTVV.

The J gene is TRBJ1-6, the V gene TRBV5-6; no clear D gene. The CDR3 consists of 15 residues. Trimming cost V 3 bases and J 2 bases, with 9 bases left between them. Germline loops: CDR1 SGHDT, CDR2 YYEEEE. The CDR3 DNA is TGTGCCAGCAGCTCTTCCTGGCCCTATAATTCACCCCTCCACTTT. Protein sequence: CASSSSWPYNSPLHF.

The gene calls are TRBV30 and TRBJ1-1, with D maybe TRBD1 (5 bases). This CDR3 region has 15 residues. Germline CDR1 is GTSNPN and CDR2 is SVGIG (reference sequence). Trimming stripped 2 bases from V and 2 bases from J, with 15 bases between. CDR3 region: CAWSKPGLPNTEAFF. CDR3 nucleotides: TGTGCCTGGAGTAAGCCGGGACTACCTAACACTGAAGCTTTCTTT.

The CDR3 reads CASSGDKAPNVPQHF. CDR3 nucleotide sequence: TGTGCCAGCAGTGGCGACAAGGCTCCAAATGTGCCCCAGCATTTT. This chain joins TRBV2 and TRBJ1-5; D call uncertain. From germline, CDR1 is SNHLY and CDR2 FYNNEI. Trimming stripped 4 bases from V and 9 bases from J, with 19 bases between. The CDR3 is 15 residues long.

V is TRBV27 and J is TRBJ2-3; possible D gene TRBD1, 5 bases. This CDR3 region has 15 residues. The germline V and J ends were trimmed by 2 bases and 3 bases, with 12 bases remaining between them. Germline CDR1 and CDR2: MNHEY and SMNVEV (reference sequence). In DNA form, the CDR3 reads TGTGCCAGCAGTTTAAAACCAGGGCGTACAGATACGCAGTATTTT. Residues: CASSLKPGRTDTQYF.

This chain connects TRBV27 to TRBJ1-2, with 9 positions matching TRBD1. Germline lookup yields CDR1 MNHEY and CDR2 SMNVEV (reference sequence). The CDR3 spans 16 residues. The J segment lost 1 base and the V segment lost 5 bases, leaving 8 bases of the junction unmatched. CDR3 sequence reads: CASSPRLGQGNYGYTF. CDR3 coding DNA: TGTGCCAGCAGTCCGAGGCTGGGACAGGGTAACTATGGCTACACCTTC.

The V call is TRBV2, the J call TRBJ2-3; TRBD2 aligns across 8 bases. The CDR3 runs 16 residues. J was trimmed by 0 bases and V by 4 bases; bases with no gene match: 6. Germline loops: CDR1 SNHLY, CDR2 FYNNEI. The CDR3 spells CASSAGVAGSTDTQYF. In DNA form, the CDR3 reads TGTGCCAGCAGTGCGGGAGTAGCGGGGAGCACAGATACGCAGTATTTT.

Here the CDR3 DNA reads TGTGCCACCAGTGATTTTAACTCAGATACGCAGTATTTT. Its translation is CATSDFNSDTQYF. This sequence joins TRBV24-1 and TRBJ2-3; no clear D. This CDR3 spans 13 amino acids. The germline V and J ends were trimmed by 1 base and 4 bases, with 5 bases remaining between them. Germline-derived CDR1 and CDR2 are KGHDR and SFDVKD.

The chain combines TRBV12-3 or TRBV12-4 with TRBJ1-2, with TRBD1 matching over 11 bases. V was pared by 5 bases and J by 6 bases, with 2 bases of the junction left unmatched. This CDR3 is 13 amino acids long. CDR3 region: CASSPDRGHGYTF. DNA of the CDR3: TGTGCCAGCAGTCCGGACAGGGGGCATGGCTACACCTTC.

V gene TRBV5-1 combines with J gene TRBJ2-6; tentatively, D is TRBD1 (5 bases). CDR1 is SGHRS and CDR2 is YFSETQ in the germline V gene. V shed 3 bases and J shed 4 bases, with 14 bases lying between them. The CDR3 is made up of 16 amino acids. The CDR3 DNA reads as TGCGCCAGCAGCTCGGACACTTCCGGAGGGGCCAACGTCCTGACTTTC. This gives the protein CASSSDTSGGANVLTF. Combining the CDR3 with reference TRBV5-1 and TRBJ2-6 gives the whole variable domain KAGVTQTPRYLIKTRGQQVTLSCSPISGHRSVSWYQQTPGQGLQFLFEYFSETQRNKGNFPGRFSGRQFSNSRSEMNVSTLELGDSALYLCASSSDTSGGANVLTFGAGSRLTVL.

The chain joins TRBV5-1 to TRBJ2-2, with a possible D match to TRBD1 (5 bases). CDR1 SGHRS and CDR2 YFSETQ come from the germline V gene. V lost 4 bases, J lost 6 bases, and 10 bases lay in between. The CDR3 contains 13 residues. CDR3 residues: CASSPWGAGELFF. For the CDR3, the DNA is TGCGCCAGCAGCCCGTGGGGCGCCGGGGAGCTGTTTTTT. The whole variable domain, remainder taken from reference TRBV5-1 and TRBJ2-2, is KAGVTQTPRYLIKTRGQQVTLSCSPISGHRSVSWYQQTPGQGLQFLFEYFSETQRNKGNFPGRFSGRQFSNSRSEMNVSTLELGDSALYLCASSPWGAGELFFGEGSRLTVL.

V and J are TRBV9 and TRBJ2-6; D remains unclear. CDR1 is SGDLS and CDR2 is YYNGEE in the germline V gene. V was cut by 4 bases and J by 0 bases, with 11 bases left in between. The CDR3 totals 16 residues. The CDR3 nucleotides read TGTGCCAGCAGCCCCCGTCCTTACTCTGGGGCCAACGTCCTGACTTTC. Protein sequence: CASSPRPYSGANVLTF.

Here the CDR3 reads CASSRLEGVEKLFF. In DNA, the CDR3 is TGCGCCAGCAGCCGCCTGGAAGGGGTGGAAAAACTGTTTTTT. The rearrangement uses TRBV4-1 and TRBJ1-4; maybe TRBD1 (5 bases). CDR1 is MGHRA and CDR2 is YSYEKL in the germline V gene. CDR3 size: 14 residues. Deletions cut 4 bases from V and 8 bases from J, with 14 bases between.

The chain's CDR3 is CASSLARGTNYGYTF. The CDR3 DNA reads as TGCGCCAGCAGCTTGGCCCGGGGAACCAACTATGGCTACACCTTC. The V and J genes are TRBV5-1 and TRBJ1-2, with D uncertain. This CDR3 comprises 15 residues. The germline V gene has CDR1 SGHRS and CDR2 YFSETQ. With 0 bases removed from V and 2 bases from J, the gap between germline ends came to 11 bases.

The V and J genes are TRBV12-3 or TRBV12-4 and TRBJ1-6; D not resolved. The CDR3 is made up of 12 amino acids. Trimming shortened V by 3 bases and J by 7 bases, and 4 bases separated the two germline ends. In DNA, the CDR3 is TGTGCCAGCAGTTTCGGGAATTCACCCCTCCACTTT. Its protein is CASSFGNSPLHF.

The V call is TRBV7-2, the J call TRBJ1-4; no firm D call. Germline V lookup: CDR1 SGHTA, CDR2 FQGNSA. V lost 0 bases and J 3 bases, leaving 5 bases between the germline ends. This CDR3 region has 14 residues. This CDR3 is CASSLAGANEKLFF. CDR3 DNA sequence: TGTGCCAGCAGCTTAGCCGGGGCTAATGAAAAACTGTTTTTT.

Only one count was recorded for this clone. The CDR3 coding sequence is TGTGCCAGCTCACTGAAAGAGAATTCTGAAGCTTTCTTT. Its translation: CASSLKENSEAFF. This chain connects TRBV18 to TRBJ1-1, with D unclear. Germline V gene lookup returns CDR1 KGHSH and CDR2 LQKENI. The CDR3 loop spans 13 amino acids. V lost 4 bases and J 6 bases, leaving 12 bases between the germline ends.

The chain uses TRBV6-1 and TRBJ2-7, with 8 positions matching TRBD1. The CDR3 extends over 16 amino acids. Germline values: CDR1 MNHNS, CDR2 SASEGT. V lost 4 bases, J lost 5 bases, and 13 bases stayed unmatched. CDR3 protein: CASSGRVGQGSHEQYF. The CDR3 region has the DNA TGTGCCAGCAGTGGACGGGTCGGACAGGGCAGCCACGAGCAGTACTTC.

J is TRBJ1-1 and V is TRBV7-9, with D perhaps matching TRBD1 (5 bases). The ends were cut back, 4 bases at V and 4 bases at J, with 16 bases in the middle. The CDR3 has 15 amino acids. Germline V gene data show CDR1 as SEHNR and CDR2 as FQNEAQ (reference sequence). CDR3 DNA sequence: TGTGCCAGCAGCTCGGCATGGGGGAGGGGCACTGAAGCTTTCTTT. Translated, it gives CASSSAWGRGTEAFF.

The V and J genes are TRBV2 and TRBJ2-6; tentative D call: TRBD1 (5 bases). The V end was cut by 7 bases, the J end by 1 base, with 5 bases between. In germline, CDR1 is SNHLY, CDR2 FYNNEI. The CDR3 has 13 residues. The DNA of the CDR3 is TGTGCCAGCACAGGGTCTGGGGCCAACGTCCTGACTTTC. It specifies CASTGSGANVLTF.

The chain carries TRBV19 and TRBJ2-7; 7 bases are shared with TRBD1. The CDR3 sequence is 15 residues long. Germline V gene lookup returns CDR1 LNHDA and CDR2 SQIVND (reference sequence). Unmatched junction bases numbered 13, after V lost 5 bases and J lost 6 bases. The CDR3 nucleotides read TGTGCCAGTAGTCCACAGACCGGGACAGTAAGCGAGCAGTACTTC. This codes for CASSPQTGTVSEQYF.